These T cell receptor beta chains were read from a single sample in a study of response to subunit inactivated influenza vaccine. MiXCR was run by TCRdb on the RT-PCR reads, yielding one entry per CDR3 protein. The sample contains fewer than 800,000 distinct CDR3 sequences, 15% to 19% of which appear only once. Sequences were derived from PBMCs from blood, sampled 11 to 12 days after vaccination. The receptors come from a man aged 50-59 years who received an inactivated influenza vaccine. CDR3s include the opening cysteine and the closing phenylalanine or tryptophan. Each record gives: clone size, V gene, D gene, J gene, CDR3 protein, CDR3 DNA. The D gene is left open where the match is weak. Size is omitted from some rows. Given values are once, few, many or a class for expanded clones.

.	TRBV7-9	.	TRBJ2-1	CASSSNRDAVDNEQFF	TGTGCCAGCAGCTCTAACAGGGATGCAGTGGACAATGAGCAGTTCTTC
few	TRBV20-1	.	TRBJ2-3	CSYPVGAGNTDTQYF	TGCAGTTACCCAGTCGGGGCAGGGAACACAGATACGCAGTATTTT
few	TRBV7-2	TRBD2	TRBJ2-1	CASSWRWDYTRMDEQFF	TGTGCCAGCAGCTGGAGGTGGGACTACACGAGGATGGATGAGCAGTTCTTC
.	TRBV9	.	TRBJ2-3	CASSVAHGGASTDTQYF	TGTGCCAGCAGCGTAGCTCATGGTGGGGCCTCCACAGATACGCAGTATTTT
many	TRBV4-3	TRBD2	TRBJ2-7	CASSPRAGVGYEQYF	TGCGCCAGCAGCCCCCGCGCGGGGGTTGGATACGAGCAGTACTTC
.	TRBV20-1	TRBD2	TRBJ2-1	CSATAGVGNEQFF	TGCAGTGCTACAGCGGGAGTAGGTAATGAGCAGTTCTTC
.	TRBV3-1	.	TRBJ1-1	CASSQEEGRPFF	TGTGCCAGCAGCCAAGAGGAAGGGAGGCCTTTCTTT
few	TRBV6-5	.	TRBJ1-5	CASSSPWSPNQPQHF	TGTGCCAGCAGTTCGCCTTGGAGCCCCAATCAGCCCCAGCATTTT
once	TRBV3-1	TRBD1	TRBJ1-1	CASSRGSLGQPITLNTEAFF	TGTGCCAGCAGCCGTGGTTCATTGGGACAGCCTATAACTTTAAACACTGAAGCTTTCTTT
few	TRBV13	.	TRBJ1-2	CASSLFGQEMYYGYTF	TGTGCCAGCAGCTTATTTGGCCAAGAAATGTACTATGGCTACACCTTC
few	TRBV11-2	TRBD2	TRBJ2-1	CASSPVGGSWDEQFF	TGTGCCAGCAGCCCTGTGGGGGGGTCCTGGGATGAGCAGTTCTTC
few	TRBV29-1	.	TRBJ2-7	CSVESVFEKSYEQYF	TGCAGCGTTGAATCGGTTTTTGAAAAATCCTACGAGCAGTACTTC
.	TRBV29-1	TRBD2	TRBJ2-5	CSVDRLAGLQETQYF	TGCAGCGTTGACCGACTAGCGGGGCTTCAAGAGACCCAGTACTTC
many	TRBV12-3/TRBV12-4	.	TRBJ2-2	CASSRAAVGTGELFF	TGTGCCAGCAGCCGGGCCGCAGTAGGCACCGGGGAGCTGTTTTTT
.	TRBV29-1	.	TRBJ2-2	CSVQHGFGGELFF	TGCAGCGTCCAACATGGTTTTGGCGGGGAGCTGTTTTTT
once	TRBV29-1	.	TRBJ2-1	CSANGRGGSPKGDEQFF	TGCAGCGCCAATGGACGCGGGGGCTCCCCTAAAGGGGATGAGCAGTTCTTC
.	TRBV7-2	.	TRBJ2-3	CASSQMGNTQYF	TGTGCCAGCAGCCAGATGGGGAATACGCAGTATTTT
few	TRBV6-2/TRBV6-3	.	TRBJ2-7	CASSYQGGTYEQYF	TGTGCCAGCAGTTACCAGGGGGGAACCTACGAGCAGTACTTC
.	TRBV4-3	.	TRBJ1-4	CASSQDNRVGEKLFF	TGCGCCAGCAGCCAAGATAACAGGGTTGGCGAAAAACTGTTTTTT
few	TRBV7-2	.	TRBJ2-5	CASSLGRAGAGQETQYF	TGTGCCAGCAGCTTAGGACGTGCTGGGGCAGGGCAAGAGACCCAGTACTTC
few	TRBV11-2	.	TRBJ2-3	CASSLGVGLRNTQYF	TGTGCCAGCAGCTTAGGCGTGGGACTCCGAAATACGCAGTATTTT
many	TRBV29-1	TRBD2	TRBJ2-7	CSVAPGGTYEQYF	TGCAGCGTTGCTCCGGGGGGAACCTACGAGCAGTACTTC
.	TRBV9	.	TRBJ2-2	CASSVGRMNTGELFF	TGTGCCAGCAGCGTAGGGAGGATGAACACCGGGGAGCTGTTTTTT